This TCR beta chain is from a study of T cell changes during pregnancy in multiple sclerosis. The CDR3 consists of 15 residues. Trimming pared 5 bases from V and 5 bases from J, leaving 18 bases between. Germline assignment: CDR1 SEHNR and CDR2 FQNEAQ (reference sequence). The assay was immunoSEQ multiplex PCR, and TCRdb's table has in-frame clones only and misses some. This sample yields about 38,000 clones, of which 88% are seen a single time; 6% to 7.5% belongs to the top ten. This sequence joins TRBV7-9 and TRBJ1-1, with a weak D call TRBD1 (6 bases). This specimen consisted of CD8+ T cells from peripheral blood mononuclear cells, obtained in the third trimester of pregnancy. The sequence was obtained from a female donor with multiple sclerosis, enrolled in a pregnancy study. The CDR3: CASSEIQGLRTEAFF. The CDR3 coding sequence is TGTGCCAGCAGCGAAATACAGGGATTGCGGACTGAAGCTTTCTTT.